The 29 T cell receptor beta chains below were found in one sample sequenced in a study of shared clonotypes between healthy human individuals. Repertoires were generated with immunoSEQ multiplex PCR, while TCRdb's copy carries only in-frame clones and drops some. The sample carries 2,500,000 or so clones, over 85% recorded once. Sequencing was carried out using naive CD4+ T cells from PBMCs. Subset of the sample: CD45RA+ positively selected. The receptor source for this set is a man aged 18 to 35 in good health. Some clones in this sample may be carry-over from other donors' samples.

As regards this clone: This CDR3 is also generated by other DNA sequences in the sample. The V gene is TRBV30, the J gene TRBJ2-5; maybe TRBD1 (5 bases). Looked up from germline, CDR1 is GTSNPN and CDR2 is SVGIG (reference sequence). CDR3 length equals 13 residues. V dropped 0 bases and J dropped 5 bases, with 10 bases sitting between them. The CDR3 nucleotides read TGTGCCTGGAGTGTTCAGGGCGGCGAGACCCAGTACTTC. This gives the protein CAWSVQGGETQYF.

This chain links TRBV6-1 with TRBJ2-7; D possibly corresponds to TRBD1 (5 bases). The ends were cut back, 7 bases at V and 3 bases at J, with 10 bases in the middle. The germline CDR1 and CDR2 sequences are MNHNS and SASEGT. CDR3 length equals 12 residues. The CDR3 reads CASKGPRYEQYF. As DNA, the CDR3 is TGTGCCAGCAAGGGGCCTCGCTACGAGCAGTACTTC.

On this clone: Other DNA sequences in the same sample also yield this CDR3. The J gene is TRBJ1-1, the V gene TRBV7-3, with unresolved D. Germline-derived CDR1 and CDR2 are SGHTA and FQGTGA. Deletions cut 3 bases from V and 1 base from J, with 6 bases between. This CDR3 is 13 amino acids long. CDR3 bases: TGTGCCAGCAGCTTTAATCGGAACACTGAAGCTTTCTTT. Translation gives CASSFNRNTEAFF. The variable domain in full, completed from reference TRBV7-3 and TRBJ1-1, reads GAGVSQTPSNKVTEKGKYVELRCDPISGHTALYWYRQSLGQGPEFLIYFQGTGAADDSGLPNDRFFAVRPEGSVSTLKIQRTERGDSAVYLCASSFNRNTEAFFGQGTRLTVV.

CDR3 DNA sequence: TGTGCCAGCAGCATGGGGACATCCCCATCCTATGGCTACACCTTC. Translating it yields CASSMGTSPSYGYTF. The chain is built from TRBV5-4 and TRBJ1-2, with D maybe TRBD1 (6 bases). The V end lost 4 bases, the J end lost 4 bases, and 17 bases lay between the germline ends. The CDR3 is made up of 15 amino acids. CDR1 is SGHNT and CDR2 is YYREEE in the germline V gene (reference sequence).

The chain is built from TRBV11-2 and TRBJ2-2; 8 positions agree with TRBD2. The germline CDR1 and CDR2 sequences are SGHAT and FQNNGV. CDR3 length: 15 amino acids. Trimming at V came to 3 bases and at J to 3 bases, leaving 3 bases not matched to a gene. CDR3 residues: CASSFTLADTGELFF. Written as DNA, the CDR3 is TGTGCCAGCAGCTTTACACTAGCGGACACCGGGGAGCTGTTTTTT. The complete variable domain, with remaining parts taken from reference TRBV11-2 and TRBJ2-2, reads EAGVAQSPRYKIIEKRQSVAFWCNPISGHATLYWYQQILGQGPKLLIQFQNNGVVDDSQLPKDRFSAERLKGVDSTLKIQPAKLEDSAVYLCASSFTLADTGELFFGEGSRLTVL.

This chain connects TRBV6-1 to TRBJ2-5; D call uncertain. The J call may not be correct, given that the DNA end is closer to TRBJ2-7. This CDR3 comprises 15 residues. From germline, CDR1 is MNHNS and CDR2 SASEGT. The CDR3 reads CASSEAAPYPYEQYF. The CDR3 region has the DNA TGTGCCAGCAGTGAAGCGGCACCCTACCCCTACGAGCAGTACTTC.

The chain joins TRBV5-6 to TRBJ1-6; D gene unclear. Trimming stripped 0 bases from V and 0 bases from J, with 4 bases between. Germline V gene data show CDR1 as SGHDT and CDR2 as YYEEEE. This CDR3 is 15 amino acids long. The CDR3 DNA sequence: TGTGCCAGCAGCTTGGGCAGCTCCTATAATTCACCCCTCCACTTT. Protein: CASSLGSSYNSPLHF.

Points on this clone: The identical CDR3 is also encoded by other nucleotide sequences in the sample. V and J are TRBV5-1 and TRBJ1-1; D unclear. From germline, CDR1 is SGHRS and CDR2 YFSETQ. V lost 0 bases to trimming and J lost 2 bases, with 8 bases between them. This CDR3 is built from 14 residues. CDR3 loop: CASSLERANTEAFF. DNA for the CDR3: TGCGCCAGCAGCTTGGAAAGGGCTAACACTGAAGCTTTCTTT.

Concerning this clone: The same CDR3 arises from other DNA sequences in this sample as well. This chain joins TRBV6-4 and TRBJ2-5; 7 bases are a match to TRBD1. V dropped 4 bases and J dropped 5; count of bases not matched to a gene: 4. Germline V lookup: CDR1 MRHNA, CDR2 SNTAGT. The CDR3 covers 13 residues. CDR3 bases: TGTGCCAGCAGTGCGAGCAGGGGGGAGACCCAGTACTTC. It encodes CASSASRGETQYF.

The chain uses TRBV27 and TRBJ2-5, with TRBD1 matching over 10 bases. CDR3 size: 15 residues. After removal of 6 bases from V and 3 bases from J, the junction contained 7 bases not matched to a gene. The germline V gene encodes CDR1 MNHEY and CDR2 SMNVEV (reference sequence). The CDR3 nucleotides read TGTGCCAGCAGCGACGGACAGGGGGTAAAAGAGACCCAGTACTTC. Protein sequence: CASSDGQGVKETQYF.

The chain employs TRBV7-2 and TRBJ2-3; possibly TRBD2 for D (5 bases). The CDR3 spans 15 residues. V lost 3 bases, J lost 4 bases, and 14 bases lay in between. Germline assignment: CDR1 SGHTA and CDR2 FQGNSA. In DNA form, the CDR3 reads TGTGCCAGCAGCTTTAGCACGGGAACCGCAGATACGCAGTATTTT. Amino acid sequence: CASSFSTGTADTQYF.

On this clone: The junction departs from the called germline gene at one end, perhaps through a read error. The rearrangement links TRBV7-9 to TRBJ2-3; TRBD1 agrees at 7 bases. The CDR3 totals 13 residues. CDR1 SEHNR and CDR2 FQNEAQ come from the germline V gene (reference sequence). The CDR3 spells CASSLEGTDMQYF. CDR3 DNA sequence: TGTGCCAGCAGCTTAGAGGGGACAGATATGCAGTATTTT.

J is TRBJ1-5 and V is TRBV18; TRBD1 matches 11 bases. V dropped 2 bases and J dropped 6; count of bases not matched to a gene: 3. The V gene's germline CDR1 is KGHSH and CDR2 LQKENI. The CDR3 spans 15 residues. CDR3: CASSPTGTGGQPQHF. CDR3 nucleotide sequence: TGTGCCAGCTCACCAACTGGGACAGGGGGTCAGCCCCAGCATTTT.

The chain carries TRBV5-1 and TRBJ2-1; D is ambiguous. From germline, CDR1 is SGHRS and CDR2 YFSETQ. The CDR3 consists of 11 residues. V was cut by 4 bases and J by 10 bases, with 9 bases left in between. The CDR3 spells CASSQLREQFF. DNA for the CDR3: TGCGCCAGCAGCCAGCTACGAGAGCAGTTCTTC.

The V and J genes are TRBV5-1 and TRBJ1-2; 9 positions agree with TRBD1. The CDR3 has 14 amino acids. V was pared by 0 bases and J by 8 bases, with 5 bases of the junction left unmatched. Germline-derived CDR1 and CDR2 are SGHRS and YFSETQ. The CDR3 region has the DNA TGCGCCAGCAGCTTGGGAACAGGGGGCATCGGCTACACCTTC. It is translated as CASSLGTGGIGYTF.

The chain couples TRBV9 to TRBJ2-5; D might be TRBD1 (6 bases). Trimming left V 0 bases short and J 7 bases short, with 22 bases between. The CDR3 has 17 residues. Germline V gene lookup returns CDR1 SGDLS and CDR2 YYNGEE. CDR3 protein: CASSVATQRLGALTQYF. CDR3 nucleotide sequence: TGTGCCAGCAGCGTAGCTACCCAACGATTGGGGGCCCTGACCCAGTACTTC.

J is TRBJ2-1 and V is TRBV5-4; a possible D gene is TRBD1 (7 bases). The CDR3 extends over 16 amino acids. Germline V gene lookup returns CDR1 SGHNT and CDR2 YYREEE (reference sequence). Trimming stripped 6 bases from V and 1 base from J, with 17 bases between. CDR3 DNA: TGTGCCAGCAAGCGGTTGGAGGGGGCATCCTACAATGAGCAGTTCTTC. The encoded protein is CASKRLEGASYNEQFF.

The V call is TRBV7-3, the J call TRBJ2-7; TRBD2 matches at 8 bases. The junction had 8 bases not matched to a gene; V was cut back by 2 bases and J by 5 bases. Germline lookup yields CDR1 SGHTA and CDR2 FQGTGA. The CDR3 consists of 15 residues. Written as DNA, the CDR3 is TGTGCCAGCAGCTTATTTGGCGGGAGGTTAAACGAGCAGTACTTC. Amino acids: CASSLFGGRLNEQYF. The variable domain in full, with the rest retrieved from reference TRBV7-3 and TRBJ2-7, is GAGVSQTPSNKVTEKGKYVELRCDPISGHTALYWYRQSLGQGPEFLIYFQGTGAADDSGLPNDRFFAVRPEGSVSTLKIQRTERGDSAVYLCASSLFGGRLNEQYFGPGTRLTVT.

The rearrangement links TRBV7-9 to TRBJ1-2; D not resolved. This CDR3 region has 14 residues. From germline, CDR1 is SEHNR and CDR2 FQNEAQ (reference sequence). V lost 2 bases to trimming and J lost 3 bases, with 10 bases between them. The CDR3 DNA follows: TGTGCCAGCAGCTTAAGTAGAACAGACTATGGCTACACCTTC. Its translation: CASSLSRTDYGYTF.

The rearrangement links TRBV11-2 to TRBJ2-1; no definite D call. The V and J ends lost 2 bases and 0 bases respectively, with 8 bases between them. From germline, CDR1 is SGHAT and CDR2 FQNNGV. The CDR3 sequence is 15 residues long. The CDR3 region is CASSLLRSSYNEQFF. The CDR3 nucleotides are TGTGCCAGCAGCTTACTACGGAGCTCCTACAATGAGCAGTTCTTC.

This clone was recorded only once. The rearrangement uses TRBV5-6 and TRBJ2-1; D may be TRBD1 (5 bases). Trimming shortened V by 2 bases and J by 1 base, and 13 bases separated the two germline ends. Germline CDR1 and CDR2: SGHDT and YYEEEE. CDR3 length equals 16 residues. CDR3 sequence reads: CASSLGHAWSYNEQFF. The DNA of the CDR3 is TGTGCCAGCAGCTTAGGACATGCATGGTCCTACAATGAGCAGTTCTTC.

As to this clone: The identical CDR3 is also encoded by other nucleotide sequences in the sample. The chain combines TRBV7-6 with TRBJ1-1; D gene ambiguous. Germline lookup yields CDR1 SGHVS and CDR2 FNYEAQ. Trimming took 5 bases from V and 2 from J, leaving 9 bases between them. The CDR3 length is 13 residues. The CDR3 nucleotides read TGTGCCAGCAGCCGTCAAGAAAACACTGAAGCTTTCTTT. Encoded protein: CASSRQENTEAFF.

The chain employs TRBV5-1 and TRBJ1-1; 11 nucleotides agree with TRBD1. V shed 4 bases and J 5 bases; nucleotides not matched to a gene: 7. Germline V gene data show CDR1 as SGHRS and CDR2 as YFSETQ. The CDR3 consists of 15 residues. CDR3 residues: CASSMGRDRGTEAFF. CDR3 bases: TGCGCCAGCAGCATGGGTCGGGACAGGGGGACTGAAGCTTTCTTT.

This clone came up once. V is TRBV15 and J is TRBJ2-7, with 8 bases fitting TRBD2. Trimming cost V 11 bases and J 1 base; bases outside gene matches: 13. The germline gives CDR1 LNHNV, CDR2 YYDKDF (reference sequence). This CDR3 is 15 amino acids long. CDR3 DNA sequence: TGTGCCTCCTCTCGGGGGGGACTGACTTCCTACGAGCAGTACTTC. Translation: CASSRGGLTSYEQYF.

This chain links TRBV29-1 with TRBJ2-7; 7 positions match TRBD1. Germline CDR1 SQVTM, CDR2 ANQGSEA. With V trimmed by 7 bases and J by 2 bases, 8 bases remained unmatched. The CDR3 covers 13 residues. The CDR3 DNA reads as TGCAGCGCCCTTGGGGACAGACCCTACGAGCAGTACTTC. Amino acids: CSALGDRPYEQYF.

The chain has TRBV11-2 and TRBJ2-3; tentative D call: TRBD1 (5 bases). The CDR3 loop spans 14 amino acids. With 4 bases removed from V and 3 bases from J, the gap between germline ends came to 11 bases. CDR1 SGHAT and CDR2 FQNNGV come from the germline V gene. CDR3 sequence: CASSYPAGTDTQYF. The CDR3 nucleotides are TGTGCCAGCAGCTACCCCGCAGGGACAGATACGCAGTATTTT.

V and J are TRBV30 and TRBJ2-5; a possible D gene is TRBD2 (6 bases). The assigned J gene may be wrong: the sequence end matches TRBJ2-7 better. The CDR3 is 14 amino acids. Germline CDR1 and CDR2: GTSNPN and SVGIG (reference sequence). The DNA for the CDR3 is TGTGCCTGGACCTCCATCCGGGGGTCCTACGAGCAGTACTTC. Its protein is CAWTSIRGSYEQYF.

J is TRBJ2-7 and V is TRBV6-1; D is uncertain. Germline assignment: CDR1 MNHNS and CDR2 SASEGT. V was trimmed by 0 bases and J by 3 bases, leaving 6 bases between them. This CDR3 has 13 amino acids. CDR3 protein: CASSEARHYEQYF. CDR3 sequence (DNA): TGTGCCAGCAGTGAAGCGAGACACTACGAGCAGTACTTC.

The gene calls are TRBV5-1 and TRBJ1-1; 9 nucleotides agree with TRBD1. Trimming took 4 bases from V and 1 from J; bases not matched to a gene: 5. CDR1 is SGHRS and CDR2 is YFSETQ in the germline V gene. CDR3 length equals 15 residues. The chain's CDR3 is CASSRLGQGNTEAFF. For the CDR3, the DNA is TGCGCCAGCAGCCGGTTGGGACAGGGGAACACTGAAGCTTTCTTT.